This paragraph reports one T cell receptor (beta chain). Antigen: not known. Per the germline V gene, CDR1 is SNHLY and CDR2 is FYNNEI. V lost 6 bases to trimming and J lost 5 bases, with 10 bases between them. The CDR3 is 12 amino acids. This entry belongs to a study of T cell responses to AZD1222 COVID-19 vaccine. Produced via immunoSEQ multiplex PCR; TCRdb's table is partial and in-frame only. The sample holds some 120,000 clones, approximately 90% seen once. Second-dose timings of about 4 or about 12 weeks were pooled. Study-wide findings and caveats: Most donors were white British, females outnumbered males, and clonal diversity was possibly underestimated. Breadth and depth of Spike-specific TCRs rose after two AZD1222 doses. There were vaccine-associated CD4 TCRs across spike, dominant at 160-218 and 743-854.

The chain has TRBV2 and TRBJ2-5; D is unresolved. Here the sequenced sample was peripheral blood, taken 28 days after the second AZD1222 dose. The clonotype comes from an adult who received the AZD1222 COVID-19 vaccine. CDR3 protein: CASSKEQETQYF. CDR3 bases: TGTGCCAGCAGCAAGGAACAGGAGACCCAGTACTTC.